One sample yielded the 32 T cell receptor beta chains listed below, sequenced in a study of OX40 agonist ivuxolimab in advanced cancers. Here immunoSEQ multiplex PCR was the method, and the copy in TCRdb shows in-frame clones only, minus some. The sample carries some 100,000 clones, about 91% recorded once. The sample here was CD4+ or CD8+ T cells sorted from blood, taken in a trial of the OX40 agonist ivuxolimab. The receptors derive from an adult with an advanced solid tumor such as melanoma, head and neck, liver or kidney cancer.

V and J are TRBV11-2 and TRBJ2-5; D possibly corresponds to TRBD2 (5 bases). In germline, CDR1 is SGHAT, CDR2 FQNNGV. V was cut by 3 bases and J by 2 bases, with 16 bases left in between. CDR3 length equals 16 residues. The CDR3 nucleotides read TGTGCCAGCAGCTTCGGAGGTGGAGCGTCTCAAGAGACCCAGTACTTC. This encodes CASSFGGGASQETQYF. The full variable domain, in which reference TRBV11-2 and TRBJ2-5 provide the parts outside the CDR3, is EAGVAQSPRYKIIEKRQSVAFWCNPISGHATLYWYQQILGQGPKLLIQFQNNGVVDDSQLPKDRFSAERLKGVDSTLKIQPAKLEDSAVYLCASSFGGGASQETQYFGPGTRLLVL.

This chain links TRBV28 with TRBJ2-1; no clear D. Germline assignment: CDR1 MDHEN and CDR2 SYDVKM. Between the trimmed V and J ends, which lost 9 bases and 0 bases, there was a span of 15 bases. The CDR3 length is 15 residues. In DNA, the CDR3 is TGTGCCAGTTCCTACCCTTCACCCTCCTACAATGAGCAGTTCTTC. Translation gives CASSYPSPSYNEQFF.

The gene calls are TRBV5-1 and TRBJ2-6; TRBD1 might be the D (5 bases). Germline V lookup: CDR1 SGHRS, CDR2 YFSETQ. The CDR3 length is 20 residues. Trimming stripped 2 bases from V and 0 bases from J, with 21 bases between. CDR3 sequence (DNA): TGCGCCAGCAGCTTTTTTCCTTTAGAACAGGCTAGCTCTGGGGCCAACGTCCTGACTTTC. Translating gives CASSFFPLEQASSGANVLTF.

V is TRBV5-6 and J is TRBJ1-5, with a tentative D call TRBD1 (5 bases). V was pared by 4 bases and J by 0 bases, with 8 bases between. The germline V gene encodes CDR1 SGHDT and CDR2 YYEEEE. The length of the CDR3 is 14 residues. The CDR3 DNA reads TGTGCCAGCAGCGGGACCTATAGCAATCAGCCCCAGCATTTT. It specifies CASSGTYSNQPQHF.

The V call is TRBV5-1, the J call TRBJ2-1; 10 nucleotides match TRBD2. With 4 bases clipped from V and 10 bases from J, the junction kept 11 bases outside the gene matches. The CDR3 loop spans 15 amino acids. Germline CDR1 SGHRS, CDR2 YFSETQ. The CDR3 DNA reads TGCGCCAGCAGCCCGTCAGCGGGAGGGCCGCGAGAGCAGTTCTTC. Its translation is CASSPSAGGPREQFF.

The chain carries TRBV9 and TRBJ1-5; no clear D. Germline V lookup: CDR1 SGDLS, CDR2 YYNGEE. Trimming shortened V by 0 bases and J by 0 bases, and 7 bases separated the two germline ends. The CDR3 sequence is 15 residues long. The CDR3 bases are TGTGCCAGCAGCGTAGACCCGTATAGCAATCAGCCCCAGCATTTT. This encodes CASSVDPYSNQPQHF.

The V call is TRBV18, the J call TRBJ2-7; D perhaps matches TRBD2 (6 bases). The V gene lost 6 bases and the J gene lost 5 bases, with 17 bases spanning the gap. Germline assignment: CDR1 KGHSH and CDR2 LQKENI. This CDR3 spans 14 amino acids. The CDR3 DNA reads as TGTGCCAGCTCCCTATCCCGCGGGACCGACGAGCAGTACTTC. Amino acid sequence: CASSLSRGTDEQYF.

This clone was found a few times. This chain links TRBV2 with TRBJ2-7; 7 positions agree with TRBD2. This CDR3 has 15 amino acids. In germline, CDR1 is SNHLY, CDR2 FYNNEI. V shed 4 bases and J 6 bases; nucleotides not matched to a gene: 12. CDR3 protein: CASSGRSSGSSEQYF. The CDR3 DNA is TGTGCCAGCAGTGGGCGGTCTAGCGGTTCTTCCGAGCAGTACTTC.

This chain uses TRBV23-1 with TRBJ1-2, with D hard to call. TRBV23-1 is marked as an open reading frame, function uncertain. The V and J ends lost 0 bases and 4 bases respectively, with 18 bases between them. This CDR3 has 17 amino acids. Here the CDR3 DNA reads TGCGCCAGCAGTCAATCGCTAGGACCAAAGGGAGTCTATGGCTACACCTTC. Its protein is CASSQSLGPKGVYGYTF.

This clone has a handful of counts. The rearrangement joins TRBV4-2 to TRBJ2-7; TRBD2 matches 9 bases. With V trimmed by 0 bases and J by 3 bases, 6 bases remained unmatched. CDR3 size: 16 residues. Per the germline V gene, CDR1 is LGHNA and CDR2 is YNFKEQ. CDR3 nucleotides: TGTGCCAGCAGCCAAGATCGTAGCGGGAGTGTCTACGAGCAGTACTTC. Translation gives CASSQDRSGSVYEQYF.

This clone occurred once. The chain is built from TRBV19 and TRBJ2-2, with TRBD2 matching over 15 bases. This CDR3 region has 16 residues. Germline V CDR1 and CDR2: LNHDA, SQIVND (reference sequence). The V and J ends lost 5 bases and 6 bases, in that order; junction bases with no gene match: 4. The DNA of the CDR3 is TGTGCCAGTAGTTCCCGGACTAGCGGGAGGGCCGGGGAGCTGTTTTTT. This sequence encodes CASSSRTSGRAGELFF. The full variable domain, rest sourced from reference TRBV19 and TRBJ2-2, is DGGITQSPKYLFRKEGQNVTLSCEQNLNHDAMYWYRQDPGQGLRLIYYSQIVNDFQKGDIAEGYSVSREKKESFPLTVTSAQKNPTAFYLCASSSRTSGRAGELFFGEGSRLTVL.

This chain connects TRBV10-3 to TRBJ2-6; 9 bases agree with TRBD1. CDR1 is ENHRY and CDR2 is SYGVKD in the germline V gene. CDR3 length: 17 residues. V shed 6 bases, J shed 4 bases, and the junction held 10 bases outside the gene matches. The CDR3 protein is CAISGQGSSAGANVLTF. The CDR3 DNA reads TGTGCCATCAGCGGACAGGGGTCTTCGGCGGGGGCCAACGTCCTGACTTTC.

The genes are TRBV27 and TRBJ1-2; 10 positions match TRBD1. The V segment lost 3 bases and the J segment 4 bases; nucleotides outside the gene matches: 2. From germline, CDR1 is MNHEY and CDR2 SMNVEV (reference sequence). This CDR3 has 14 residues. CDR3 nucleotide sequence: TGTGCCAGCAGTTTTGGGACAGGGGTCTATGGCTACACCTTC. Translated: CASSFGTGVYGYTF.

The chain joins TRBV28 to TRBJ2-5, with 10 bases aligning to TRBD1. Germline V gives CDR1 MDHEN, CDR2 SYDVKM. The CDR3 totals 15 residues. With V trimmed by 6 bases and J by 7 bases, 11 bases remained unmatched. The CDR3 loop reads CASSTGDRGYGTQYF. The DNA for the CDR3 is TGTGCCAGCAGCACCGGGGACAGGGGATATGGGACCCAGTACTTC.

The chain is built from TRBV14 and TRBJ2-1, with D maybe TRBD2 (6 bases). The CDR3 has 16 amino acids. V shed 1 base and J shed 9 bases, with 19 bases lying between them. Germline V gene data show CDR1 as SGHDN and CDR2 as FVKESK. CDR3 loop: CASSQAGGSWYSEQFF. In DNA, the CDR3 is TGTGCCAGCAGCCAAGCTGGGGGGAGTTGGTATAGTGAGCAGTTCTTC.

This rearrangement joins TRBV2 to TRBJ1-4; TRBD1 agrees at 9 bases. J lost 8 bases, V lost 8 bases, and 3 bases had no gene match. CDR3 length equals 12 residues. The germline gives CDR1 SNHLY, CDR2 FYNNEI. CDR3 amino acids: CASGQGYEKLFF. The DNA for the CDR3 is TGTGCCAGCGGACAGGGGTACGAAAAACTGTTTTTT. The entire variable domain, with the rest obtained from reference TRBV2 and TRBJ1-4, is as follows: EPEVTQTPSHQVTQMGQEVILRCVPISNHLYFYWYRQILGQKVEFLVSFYNNEISEKSEIFDDQFSVERPDGSNFTLKIRSTKLEDSAMYFCASGQGYEKLFFGSGTQLSVL.

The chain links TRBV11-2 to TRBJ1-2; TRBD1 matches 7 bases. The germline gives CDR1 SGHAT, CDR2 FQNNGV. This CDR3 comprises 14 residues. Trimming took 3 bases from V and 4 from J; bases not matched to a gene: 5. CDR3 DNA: TGTGCCAGCAGCTTTCGACGGGACAGCTATGGCTACACCTTC. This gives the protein CASSFRRDSYGYTF.

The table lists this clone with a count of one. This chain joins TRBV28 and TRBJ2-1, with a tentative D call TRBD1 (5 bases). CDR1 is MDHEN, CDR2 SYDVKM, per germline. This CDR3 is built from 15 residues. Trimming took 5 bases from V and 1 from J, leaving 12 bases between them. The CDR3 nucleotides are TGTGCCAGCAGTATGACAGTCGCTTCCTACAATGAGCAGTTCTTC. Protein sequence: CASSMTVASYNEQFF.

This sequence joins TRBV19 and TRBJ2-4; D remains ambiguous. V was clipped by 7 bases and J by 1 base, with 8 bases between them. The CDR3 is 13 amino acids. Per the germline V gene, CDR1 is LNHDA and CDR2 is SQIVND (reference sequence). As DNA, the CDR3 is TGTGCCAGTACTCCACAGGCCAAAAACATTCAGTACTTC. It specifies CASTPQAKNIQYF. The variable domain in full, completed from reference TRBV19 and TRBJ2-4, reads DGGITQSPKYLFRKEGQNVTLSCEQNLNHDAMYWYRQDPGQGLRLIYYSQIVNDFQKGDIAEGYSVSREKKESFPLTVTSAQKNPTAFYLCASTPQAKNIQYFGAGTRLSVL.

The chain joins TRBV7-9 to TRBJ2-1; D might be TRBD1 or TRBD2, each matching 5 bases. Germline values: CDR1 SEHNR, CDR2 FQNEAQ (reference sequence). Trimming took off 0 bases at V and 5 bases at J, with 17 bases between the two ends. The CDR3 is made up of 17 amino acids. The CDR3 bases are TGTGCCAGCAGCTTAGCGCTAGCAGGGTCAAGGGACAATGAGCAGTTCTTC. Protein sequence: CASSLALAGSRDNEQFF.

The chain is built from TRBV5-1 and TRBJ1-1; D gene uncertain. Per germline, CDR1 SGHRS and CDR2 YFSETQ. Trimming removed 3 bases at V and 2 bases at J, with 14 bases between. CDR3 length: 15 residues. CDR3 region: CASSWEGGLNTEAFF. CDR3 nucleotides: TGCGCCAGCAGCTGGGAGGGCGGGTTAAACACTGAAGCTTTCTTT.

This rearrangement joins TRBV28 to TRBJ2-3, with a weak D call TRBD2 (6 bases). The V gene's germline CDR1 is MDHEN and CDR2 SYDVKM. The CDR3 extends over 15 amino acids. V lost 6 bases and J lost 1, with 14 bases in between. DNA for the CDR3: TGTGCCAGCAGGAGGAGGGGCGTCCGCACAGATACGCAGTATTTT. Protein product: CASRRRGVRTDTQYF.

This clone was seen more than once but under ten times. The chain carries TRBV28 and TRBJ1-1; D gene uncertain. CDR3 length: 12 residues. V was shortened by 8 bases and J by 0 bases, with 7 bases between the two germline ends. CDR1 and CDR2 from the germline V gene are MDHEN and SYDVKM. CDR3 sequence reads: CASFRMNTEAFF. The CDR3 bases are TGTGCCAGCTTCAGGATGAACACTGAAGCTTTCTTT. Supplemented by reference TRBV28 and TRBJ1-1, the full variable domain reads DVKVTQSSRYLVKRTGEKVFLECVQDMDHENMFWYRQDPGLGLRLIYFSYDVKMKEKGDIPEGYSVSREKKERFSLILESASTNQTSMYLCASFRMNTEAFFGQGTRLTVV.

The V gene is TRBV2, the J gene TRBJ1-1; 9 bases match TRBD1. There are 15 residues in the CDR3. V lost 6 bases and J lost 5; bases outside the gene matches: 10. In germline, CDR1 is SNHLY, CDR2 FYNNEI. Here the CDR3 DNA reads TGTGCCAGCAGCCTCGGGACAGGGTTCGGGACTGAAGCTTTCTTT. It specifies CASSLGTGFGTEAFF.

The CDR3 DNA reads as TGTGCCAGCAGCTTTCTAGCGGGAGTGAGCAATGAGCAGTTCTTC. This codes for CASSFLAGVSNEQFF. The chain links TRBV5-4 to TRBJ2-1, with 10 bases matching TRBD2. With 2 bases clipped from V and 6 bases from J, the junction kept 5 bases outside the gene matches. Germline V gene lookup returns CDR1 SGHNT and CDR2 YYREEE (reference sequence). The CDR3 totals 15 residues. Variable domain in full (rest from reference TRBV5-4 and TRBJ2-1): ETGVTQSPTHLIKTRGQQVTLRCSSQSGHNTVSWYQQALGQGPQFIFQYYREEENGRGNFPPRFSGLQFPNYSSELNVNALELDDSALYLCASSFLAGVSNEQFFGPGTRLTVL.

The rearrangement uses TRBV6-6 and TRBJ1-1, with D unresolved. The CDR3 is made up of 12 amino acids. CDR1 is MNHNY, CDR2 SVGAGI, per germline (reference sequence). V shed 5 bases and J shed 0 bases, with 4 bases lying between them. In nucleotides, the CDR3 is TGTGCCAGCAGTAGAGTGAACACTGAAGCTTTCTTT. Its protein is CASSRVNTEAFF.

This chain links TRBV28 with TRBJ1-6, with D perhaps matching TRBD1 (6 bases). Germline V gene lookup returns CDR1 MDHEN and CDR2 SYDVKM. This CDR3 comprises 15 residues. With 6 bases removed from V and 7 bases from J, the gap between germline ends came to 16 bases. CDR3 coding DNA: TGTGCCAGCAGCCCCGAGACAGGTTGGAATTCACCCCTCCACTTT. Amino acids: CASSPETGWNSPLHF. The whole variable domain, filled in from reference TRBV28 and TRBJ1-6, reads DVKVTQSSRYLVKRTGEKVFLECVQDMDHENMFWYRQDPGLGLRLIYFSYDVKMKEKGDIPEGYSVSREKKERFSLILESASTNQTSMYLCASSPETGWNSPLHFGNGTRLTVT.

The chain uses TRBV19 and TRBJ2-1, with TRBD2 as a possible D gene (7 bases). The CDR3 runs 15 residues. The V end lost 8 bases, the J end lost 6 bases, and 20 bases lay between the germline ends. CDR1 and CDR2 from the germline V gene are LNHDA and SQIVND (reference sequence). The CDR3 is CASRGAVAFFNEQFF. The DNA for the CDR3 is TGTGCCAGTCGGGGGGCAGTCGCATTCTTCAATGAGCAGTTCTTC.

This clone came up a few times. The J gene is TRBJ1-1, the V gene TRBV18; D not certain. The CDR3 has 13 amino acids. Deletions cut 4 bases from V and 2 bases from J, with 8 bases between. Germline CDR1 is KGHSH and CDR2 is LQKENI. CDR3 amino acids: CASSLEENTEAFF. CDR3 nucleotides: TGTGCCAGCTCACTCGAGGAAAACACTGAAGCTTTCTTT.

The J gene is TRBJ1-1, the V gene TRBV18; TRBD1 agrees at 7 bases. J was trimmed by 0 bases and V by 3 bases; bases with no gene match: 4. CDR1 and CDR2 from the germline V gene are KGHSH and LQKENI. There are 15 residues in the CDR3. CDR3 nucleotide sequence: TGTGCCAGCTCACCCGGACAGGTTTTGAACACTGAAGCTTTCTTT. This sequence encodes CASSPGQVLNTEAFF.

The CDR3 DNA follows: TGTGCCAGCAGCGATCCAGCGGGACTGCTAAATGAGCAGTTCTTC. Protein: CASSDPAGLLNEQFF. The rearrangement links TRBV6-5 to TRBJ2-1; 7 nucleotides agree with TRBD2. The length of the CDR3 is 15 residues. The ends lost 6 bases at V and 7 bases at J; junction bases unmatched: 12. Germline V gene data show CDR1 as MNHEY and CDR2 as SVGAGI.

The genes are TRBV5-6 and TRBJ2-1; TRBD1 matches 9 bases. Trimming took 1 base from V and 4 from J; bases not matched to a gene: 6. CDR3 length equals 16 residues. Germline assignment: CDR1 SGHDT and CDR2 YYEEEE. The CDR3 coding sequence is TGTGCCAGCAGCTTGTATGTGACAGGGGGGTACAATGAGCAGTTCTTC. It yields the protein CASSLYVTGGYNEQFF.